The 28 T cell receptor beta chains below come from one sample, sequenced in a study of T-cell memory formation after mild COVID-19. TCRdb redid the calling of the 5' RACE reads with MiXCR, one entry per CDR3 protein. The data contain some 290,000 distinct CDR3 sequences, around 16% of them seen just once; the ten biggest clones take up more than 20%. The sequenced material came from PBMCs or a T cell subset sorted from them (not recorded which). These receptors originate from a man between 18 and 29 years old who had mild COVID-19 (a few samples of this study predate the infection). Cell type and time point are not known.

The CDR3 DNA is TGTGCCAGCAGCCAAGAGCCTAGCGGGGACAATGAGCAGTTCTTC. It is translated as CASSQEPSGDNEQFF. The rearrangement uses TRBV4-2 and TRBJ2-1; 9 bases fit TRBD2. Looked up from germline, CDR1 is LGHNA and CDR2 is YNFKEQ. V gave up 0 bases and J gave up 5 bases; unmatched junction bases: 2. The CDR3 is 15 residues long.

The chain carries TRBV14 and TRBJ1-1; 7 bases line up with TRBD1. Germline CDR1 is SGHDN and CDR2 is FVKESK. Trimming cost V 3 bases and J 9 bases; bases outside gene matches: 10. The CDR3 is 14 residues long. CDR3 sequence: CASSQYRGRNQAFF. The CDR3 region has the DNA TGTGCCAGCAGCCAGTACAGGGGACGAAATCAAGCTTTCTTT.

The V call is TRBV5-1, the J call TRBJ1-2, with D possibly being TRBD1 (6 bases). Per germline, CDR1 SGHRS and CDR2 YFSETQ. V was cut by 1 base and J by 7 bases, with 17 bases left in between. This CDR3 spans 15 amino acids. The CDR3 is CASSLSSGGKGGYTF. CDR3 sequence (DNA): TGCGCCAGCAGCTTGTCGTCCGGGGGCAAGGGTGGCTACACCTTC.

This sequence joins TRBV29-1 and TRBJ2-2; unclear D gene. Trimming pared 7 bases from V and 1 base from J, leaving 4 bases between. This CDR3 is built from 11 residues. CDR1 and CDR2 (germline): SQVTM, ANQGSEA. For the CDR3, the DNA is TGCAGCGGGCGGAACACCGGGGAGCTGTTTTTT. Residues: CSGRNTGELFF.

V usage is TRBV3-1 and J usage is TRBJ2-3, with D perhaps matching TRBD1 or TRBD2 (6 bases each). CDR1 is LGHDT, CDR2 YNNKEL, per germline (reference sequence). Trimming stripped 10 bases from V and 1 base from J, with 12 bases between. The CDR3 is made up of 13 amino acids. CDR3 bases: TGTGCCACCGCGGAGGGGGGCACAGATACGCAGTATTTT. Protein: CATAEGGTDTQYF.

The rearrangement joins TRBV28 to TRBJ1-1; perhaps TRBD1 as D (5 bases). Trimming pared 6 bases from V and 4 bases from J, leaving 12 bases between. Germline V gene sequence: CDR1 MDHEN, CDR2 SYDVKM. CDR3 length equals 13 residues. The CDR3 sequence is CASRYRGSTEAFF. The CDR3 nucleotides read TGTGCCAGCAGATACCGGGGGAGCACTGAAGCTTTCTTT.

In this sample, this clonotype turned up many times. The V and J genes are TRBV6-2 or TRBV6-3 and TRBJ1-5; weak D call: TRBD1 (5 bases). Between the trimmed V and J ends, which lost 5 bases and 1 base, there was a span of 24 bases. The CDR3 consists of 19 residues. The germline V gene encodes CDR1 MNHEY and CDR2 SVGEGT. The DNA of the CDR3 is TGTGCCAGCAGTACAAACTACCGGGACTCACGGGGGAGCAATCAGCCCCAGCATTTT. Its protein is CASSTNYRDSRGSNQPQHF.

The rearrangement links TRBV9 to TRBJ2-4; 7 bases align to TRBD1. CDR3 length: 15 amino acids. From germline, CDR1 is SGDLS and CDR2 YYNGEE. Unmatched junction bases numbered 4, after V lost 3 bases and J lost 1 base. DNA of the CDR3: TGTGCCAGCAGCGCACAGGGGAAGGCCAAAAACATTCAGTACTTC. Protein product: CASSAQGKAKNIQYF.

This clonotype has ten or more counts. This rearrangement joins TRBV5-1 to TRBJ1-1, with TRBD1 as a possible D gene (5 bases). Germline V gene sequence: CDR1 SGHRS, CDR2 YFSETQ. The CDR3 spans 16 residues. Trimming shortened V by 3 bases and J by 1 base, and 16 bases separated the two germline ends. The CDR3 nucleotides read TGCGCCAGCAGCTCCCCCCGGACACTTTCGAACACTGAAGCTTTCTTT. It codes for CASSSPRTLSNTEAFF.

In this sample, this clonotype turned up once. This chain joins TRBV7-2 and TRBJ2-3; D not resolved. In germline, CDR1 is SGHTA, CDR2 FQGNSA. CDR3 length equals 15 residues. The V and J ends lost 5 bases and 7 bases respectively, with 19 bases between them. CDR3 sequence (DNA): TGTGCCAGCAGCCGAGACGGTAGCTGGGGTTATACGCAGTATTTT. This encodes CASSRDGSWGYTQYF.

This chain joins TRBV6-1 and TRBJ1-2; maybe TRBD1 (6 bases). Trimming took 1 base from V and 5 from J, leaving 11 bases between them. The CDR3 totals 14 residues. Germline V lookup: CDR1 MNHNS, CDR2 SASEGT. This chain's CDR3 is CASSEGATGYGYTF. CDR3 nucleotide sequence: TGTGCCAGCAGTGAAGGGGCTACAGGGTATGGCTACACCTTC.

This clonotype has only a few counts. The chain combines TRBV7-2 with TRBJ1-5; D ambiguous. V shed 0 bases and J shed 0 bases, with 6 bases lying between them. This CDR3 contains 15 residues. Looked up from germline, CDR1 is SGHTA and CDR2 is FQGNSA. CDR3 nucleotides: TGTGCCAGCAGCTTAGCGGCCAGTAGCAATCAGCCCCAGCATTTT. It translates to CASSLAASSNQPQHF.

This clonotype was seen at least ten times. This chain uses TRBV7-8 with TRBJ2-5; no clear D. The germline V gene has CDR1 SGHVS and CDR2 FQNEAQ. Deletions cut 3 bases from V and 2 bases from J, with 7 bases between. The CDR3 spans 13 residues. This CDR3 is CASSFGEQETQYF. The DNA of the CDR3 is TGTGCCAGCAGCTTCGGCGAACAAGAGACCCAGTACTTC. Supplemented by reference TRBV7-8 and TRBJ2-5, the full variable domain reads GAGVSQSPRYKVAKRGQDVALRCDPISGHVSLFWYQQALGQGPEFLTYFQNEAQLDKSGLPSDRFFAERPEGSVSTLKIQRTQQEDSAVYLCASSFGEQETQYFGPGTRLLVL.

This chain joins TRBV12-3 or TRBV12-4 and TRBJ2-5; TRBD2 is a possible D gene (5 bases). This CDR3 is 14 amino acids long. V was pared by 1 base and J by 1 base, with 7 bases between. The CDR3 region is CASSLETIQETQYF. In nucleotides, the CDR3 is TGTGCCAGCAGTTTAGAGACTATCCAAGAGACCCAGTACTTC.

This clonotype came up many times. The CDR3: CAWSVRSADTQYF. In DNA, the CDR3 is TGTGCCTGGAGTGTACGGTCGGCAGATACGCAGTATTTT. The J gene is TRBJ2-3, the V gene TRBV30, with no clear D. Germline CDR1 is GTSNPN and CDR2 is SVGIG (reference sequence). This CDR3 has 13 amino acids. Trimming shortened V by 0 bases and J by 4 bases, and 8 bases separated the two germline ends.

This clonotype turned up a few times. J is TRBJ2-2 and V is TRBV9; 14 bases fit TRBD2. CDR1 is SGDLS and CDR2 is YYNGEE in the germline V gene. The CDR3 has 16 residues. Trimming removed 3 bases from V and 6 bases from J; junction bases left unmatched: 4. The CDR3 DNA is TGTGCCAGCAGCGCGACTAGCGGGGGGGCCCCCGGGGAGCTGTTTTTT. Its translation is CASSATSGGAPGELFF. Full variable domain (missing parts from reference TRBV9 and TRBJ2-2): DSGVTQTPKHLITATGQRVTLRCSPRSGDLSVYWYQQSLDQGLQFLIQYYNGEERAKGNILERFSAQQFPDLHSELNLSSLELGDSALYFCASSATSGGAPGELFFGEGSRLTVL.

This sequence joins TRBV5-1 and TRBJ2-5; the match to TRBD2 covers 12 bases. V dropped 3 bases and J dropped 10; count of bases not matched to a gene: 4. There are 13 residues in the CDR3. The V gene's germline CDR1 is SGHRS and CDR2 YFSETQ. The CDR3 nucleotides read TGCGCCAGCAGCTCGACTAGCGGGGGAGTCCAGTACTTC. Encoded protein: CASSSTSGGVQYF.

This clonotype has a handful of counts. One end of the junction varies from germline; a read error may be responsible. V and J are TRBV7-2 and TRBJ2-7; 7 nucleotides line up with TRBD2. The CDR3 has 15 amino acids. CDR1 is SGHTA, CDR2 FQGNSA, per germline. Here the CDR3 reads CASSLSSSGSHEQYF. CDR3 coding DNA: TGTGCCAGCAGCTTAAGTTCTAGCGGCTCCCACGAGCAGTACTTC. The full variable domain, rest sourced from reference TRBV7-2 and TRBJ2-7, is GAGVSQSPSNKVTEKGKDVELRCDPISGHTALYWYRQSLGQGLEFLIYFQGNSAPDKSGLPSDRFSAERTGGSVSTLTIQRTQQEDSAVYLCASSLSSSGSHEQYFGPGTRLTVT.

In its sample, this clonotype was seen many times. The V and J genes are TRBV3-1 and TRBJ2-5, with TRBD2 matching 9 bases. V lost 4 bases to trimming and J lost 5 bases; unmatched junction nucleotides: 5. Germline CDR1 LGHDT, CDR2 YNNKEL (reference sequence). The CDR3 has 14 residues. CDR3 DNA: TGTGCCAGCAGCCTTTTAGCGGGGGTGGAGACCCAGTACTTC. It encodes CASSLLAGVETQYF.

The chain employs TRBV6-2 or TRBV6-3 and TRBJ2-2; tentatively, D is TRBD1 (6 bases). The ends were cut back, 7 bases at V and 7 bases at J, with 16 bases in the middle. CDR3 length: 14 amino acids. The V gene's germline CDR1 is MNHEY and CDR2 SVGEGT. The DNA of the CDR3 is TGTGCCAGCATCCAGCAAGGGGGAATCGGGGAGCTGTTTTTT. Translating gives CASIQQGGIGELFF.

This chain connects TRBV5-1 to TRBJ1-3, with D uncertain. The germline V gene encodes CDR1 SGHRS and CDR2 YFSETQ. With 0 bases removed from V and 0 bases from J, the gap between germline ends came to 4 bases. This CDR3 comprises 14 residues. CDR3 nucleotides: TGCGCCAGCAGCTTGGAATTCTCTGGAAACACCATATATTTT. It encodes CASSLEFSGNTIYF.

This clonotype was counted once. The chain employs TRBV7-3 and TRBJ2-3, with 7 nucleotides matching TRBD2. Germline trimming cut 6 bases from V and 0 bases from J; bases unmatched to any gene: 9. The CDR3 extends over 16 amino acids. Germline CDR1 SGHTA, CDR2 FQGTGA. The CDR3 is CASRKLGAGSTDTQYF. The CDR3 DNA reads TGTGCCAGCAGGAAGTTGGGAGCGGGGAGCACAGATACGCAGTATTTT.

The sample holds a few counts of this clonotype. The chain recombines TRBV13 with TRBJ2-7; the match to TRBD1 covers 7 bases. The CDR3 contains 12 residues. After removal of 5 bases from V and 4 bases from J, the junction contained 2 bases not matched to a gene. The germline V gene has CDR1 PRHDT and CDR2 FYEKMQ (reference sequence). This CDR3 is CASSARGYEQYV. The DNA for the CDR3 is TGTGCCAGCAGCGCCAGGGGGTACGAGCAGTACGTC.

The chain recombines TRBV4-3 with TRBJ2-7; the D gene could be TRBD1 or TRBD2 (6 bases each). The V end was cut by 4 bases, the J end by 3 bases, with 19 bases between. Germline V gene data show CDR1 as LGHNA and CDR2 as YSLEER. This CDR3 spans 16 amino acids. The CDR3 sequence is CASSLPRGLPYYEQYV. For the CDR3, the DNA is TGCGCCAGCAGCCTACCACGGGGGCTACCATACTACGAGCAGTACGTC.

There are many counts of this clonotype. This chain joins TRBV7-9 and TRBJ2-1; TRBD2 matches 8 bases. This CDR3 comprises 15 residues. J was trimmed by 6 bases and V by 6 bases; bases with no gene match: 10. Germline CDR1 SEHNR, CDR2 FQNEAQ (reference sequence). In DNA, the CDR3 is TGTGCCAGCAGTTCTACTAGCGGATATTCCAATGAGCAGTTCTTC. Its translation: CASSSTSGYSNEQFF. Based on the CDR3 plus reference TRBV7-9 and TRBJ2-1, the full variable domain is DTGVSQNPRHKITKRGQNVTFRCDPISEHNRLYWYRQTLGQGPEFLTYFQNEAQLEKSRLLSDRFSAERPKGSFSTLEIQRTEQGDSAMYLCASSSTSGYSNEQFFGPGTRLTVL.

This chain's CDR3 is CAWARGPLGTYEQYF. For the CDR3, the DNA is TGTGCCTGGGCACGAGGGCCCCTGGGCACCTACGAGCAGTACTTC. The chain carries TRBV30 and TRBJ2-7, with D perhaps TRBD2 (5 bases). The length of the CDR3 is 15 residues. CDR1 and CDR2 from the germline V gene are GTSNPN and SVGIG (reference sequence). The V and J ends lost 5 bases and 2 bases respectively, with 19 bases between them.

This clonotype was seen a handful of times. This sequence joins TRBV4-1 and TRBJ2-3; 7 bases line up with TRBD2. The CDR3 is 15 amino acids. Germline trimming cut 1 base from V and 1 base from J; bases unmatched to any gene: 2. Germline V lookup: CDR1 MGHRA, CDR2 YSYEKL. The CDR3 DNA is TGCGCCAGCAGCCAAGTTGCGGGGGGCACAGATACGCAGTATTTT. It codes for CASSQVAGGTDTQYF.

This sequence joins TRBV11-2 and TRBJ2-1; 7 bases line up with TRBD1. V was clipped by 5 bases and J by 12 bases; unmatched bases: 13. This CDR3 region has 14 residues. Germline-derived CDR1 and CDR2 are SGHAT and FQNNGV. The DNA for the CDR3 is TGTGCCAGCAGCCCCACCAGGGGGATCCTGGGGCAGTTCTTC. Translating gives CASSPTRGILGQFF. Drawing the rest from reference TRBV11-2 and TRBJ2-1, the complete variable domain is EAGVAQSPRYKIIEKRQSVAFWCNPISGHATLYWYQQILGQGPKLLIQFQNNGVVDDSQLPKDRFSAERLKGVDSTLKIQPAKLEDSAVYLCASSPTRGILGQFFGPGTRLTVL.